This entry describes one T cell receptor (beta chain). Its antigen is not known. Trimming cost V 11 bases and J 0 bases, with 14 bases left between them. CDR3 length: 13 residues. Germline V gene sequence: CDR1 LNHNV, CDR2 YYDKDF (reference sequence). The data were taken from a study of T-cell reconstitution after alpha-beta-depleted transplantation in children. Broader study findings: For some patients, TCRbeta diversity was high at day 60 because of recipient T cells and thymic progenitors that survived. Among T cells one year after transplant, newly produced cells accounted for most counts and diversity. Where alpha-beta T cells came from about two months after transplant was reportedly several hundred expanded graft clones.

TCRbeta library construction was performed incorporating unique molecular identifiers. In TCRdb, the PCR reads were re-called with MiXCR into one record per CDR3 protein. This sample carries about 470,000 distinct CDR3 sequences, over 40% of them seen once, and the ten largest clones take roughly 27%. J is TRBJ2-7 and V is TRBV15; maybe TRBD2 (5 bases). This clonotype originated in a girl aged 2 to 10 with aplastic anemia, due to receive a stem cell transplant. Specimen: PBMCs, collected before TCRalphabeta/CD19-depleted stem cell transplant. CDR3 bases: TGTGCCTCAGCGGCGGCTAGCTCCTACGAGCAGTACTTC. Amino acids: CASAAASSYEQYF.